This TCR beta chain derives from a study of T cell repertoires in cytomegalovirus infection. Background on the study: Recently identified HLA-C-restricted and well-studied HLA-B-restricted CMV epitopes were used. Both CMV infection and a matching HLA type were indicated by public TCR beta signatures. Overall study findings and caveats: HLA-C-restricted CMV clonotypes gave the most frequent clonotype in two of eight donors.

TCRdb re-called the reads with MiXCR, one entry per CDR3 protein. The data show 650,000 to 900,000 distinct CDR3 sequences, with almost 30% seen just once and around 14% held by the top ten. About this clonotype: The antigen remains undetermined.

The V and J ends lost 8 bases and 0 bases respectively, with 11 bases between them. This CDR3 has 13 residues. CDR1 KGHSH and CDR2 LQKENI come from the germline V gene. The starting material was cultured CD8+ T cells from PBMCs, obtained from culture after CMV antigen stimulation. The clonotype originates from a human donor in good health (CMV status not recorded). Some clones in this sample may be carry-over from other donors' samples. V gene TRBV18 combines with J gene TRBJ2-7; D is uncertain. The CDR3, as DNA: TGTGCCAGCGCCCCTTCGAGCTCCTACGAGCAGTACGTC. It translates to CASAPSSSYEQYV.